Listed below are T cell receptor beta chains from one sample, sequenced in a study of T cell repertoires in cytomegalovirus infection. In TCRdb, the reads were re-called with MiXCR into one record per CDR3 protein. Of 400,000 or so distinct CDR3 sequences listed, approximately 30% were seen once; the top ten hold roughly 15%. The sample comprised PBMCs. These receptors came from a human donor in good health (CMV status not recorded). Some clones in this sample may be carry-over from other donors' samples. The CDR3 runs from the conserved cysteine through the conserved F or W. A D gene is named only where the DNA matches it firmly. The listing skips clone size in some rows; elsewhere it reads once, few, many or a size class.

many	TRBV7-9	.	TRBJ2-3	CASSLYPDTQYF	TGTGCCAGCAGCTTATATCCAGATACGCAGTATTTT
many	TRBV7-2	TRBD1	TRBJ2-4	CASSRTVTGQGALWAKNIQYF	TGTGCCAGCAGCCGAACCGTGACGGGACAGGGGGCGCTTTGGGCCAAAAACATTCAGTACTTC
.	TRBV29-1	TRBD2	TRBJ2-5	CSARGVVQETQYF	TGCAGCGCTCGGGGGGTTGTCCAAGAGACCCAGTACTTC
few	TRBV9	TRBD2	TRBJ2-5	CASSNRQGPIAGAEETQYF	TGTGCCAGCAGCAACCGACAGGGCCCCATAGCGGGGGCCGAAGAGACCCAGTACTTC
few	TRBV19	TRBD1	TRBJ2-2	CASRLGTGYGVGELFF	TGTGCCAGTAGGCTTGGGACAGGGTATGGCGTCGGGGAGCTGTTTTTT
.	TRBV19	.	TRBJ1-1	CASSPPGGAANTEAFF	TGTGCCAGTAGTCCCCCGGGGGGAGCGGCGAACACTGAAGCTTTCTTT
.	TRBV12-3/TRBV12-4	.	TRBJ1-3	CASSIGTAKSGNTIYF	TGTGCCAGCAGTATTGGGACGGCCAAATCTGGAAACACCATATATTTT
.	TRBV11-2	.	TRBJ2-2	CASSPDRFGELFF	TGTGCCAGCAGCCCAGACAGGTTCGGGGAGCTGTTTTTT
few	TRBV6-8	.	TRBJ2-5	CASRSRAQETQYF	TGTGCCAGCAGGTCCAGGGCCCAAGAGACCCAGTACTTC
.	TRBV11-3	.	TRBJ2-3	CASSSRDTSTDTQYF	TGTGCCAGCAGCTCCAGGGACACAAGCACAGATACGCAGTATTTT
.	TRBV28	.	TRBJ2-1	CASVPHWDTLYNEQFF	TGTGCCAGCGTTCCTCACTGGGACACGCTTTACAATGAGCAGTTCTTC
.	TRBV12-3/TRBV12-4	.	TRBJ2-1	CASSPRSRNPFF	TGTGCCAGCAGCCCACGGTCCCGCAACCCGTTCTTC
.	TRBV29-1	TRBD1	TRBJ2-5	CSVSQGSEETQYF	TGCAGCGTTTCACAGGGGTCAGAAGAGACCCAGTACTTC
many	TRBV7-6	TRBD2	TRBJ2-7	CASSRGGPPYEQYF	TGTGCCAGCTCCCGGGGGGGCCCGCCCTACGAGCAGTACTTC
few	TRBV5-4	.	TRBJ2-3	CASSLRNTDTQYF	TGTGCCAGCAGCTTGAGGAACACAGATACGCAGTATTTT
many	TRBV7-2	TRBD1	TRBJ2-3	CASSPRTGLADTQYF	TGTGCCAGCAGCCCCCGGACAGGGCTCGCAGATACGCAGTATTTT
few	TRBV14	.	TRBJ2-5	CASSQDWTYQETQYF	TGTGCCAGCAGCCAAGATTGGACCTACCAAGAGACCCAGTACTTC
few	TRBV7-9	TRBD1	TRBJ2-5	CASSLAGQRIQETQYF	TGTGCCAGCAGCTTAGCGGGACAGCGGATCCAAGAGACCCAGTACTTC
few	TRBV6-1	TRBD1	TRBJ1-2	CASHRGYGYTF	TGTGCCAGTCACAGGGGCTATGGCTACACCTTC
.	TRBV27	.	TRBJ2-5	CASSAGGGRGTQYF	TGTGCCAGCAGTGCTGGGGGCGGCAGGGGGACCCAGTACTTC
few	TRBV12-3/TRBV12-4	TRBD1	TRBJ1-2	CASSGQGQDPGRGYTF	TGTGCCAGCAGTGGACAGGGTCAGGACCCCGGCAGAGGCTACACCTTC
many	TRBV7-2	.	TRBJ1-2	CASSQTGTDIYGYTF	TGTGCCAGCAGCCAAACCGGGACGGACATCTATGGCTACACCTTC
few	TRBV6-5	TRBD1	TRBJ1-2	CASSPGTVPIRYTF	TGTGCCAGCAGTCCCGGGACAGTACCTATTCGCTACACCTTC
many	TRBV12-3/TRBV12-4	.	TRBJ2-5	CASSTEGASETQYF	TGTGCCAGCAGCACCGAAGGGGCGAGCGAGACCCAGTACTTC
.	TRBV6-4	TRBD1	TRBJ2-1	CASSQGATYNEQFF	TGTGCCAGCAGTCAGGGGGCAACCTACAATGAGCAGTTCTTC
.	TRBV20-1	TRBD1	TRBJ1-5	CSALHRTGAKSQPQHF	TGCAGTGCCTTACACCGGACAGGGGCGAAAAGTCAGCCCCAGCATTTT